This TCR beta chain was identified during a study of shared clonotypes between healthy human individuals. TCRdb's table, derived via immunoSEQ multiplex PCR, lists solely in-frame clones and lacks some. The profile shows about 380,000 clones, roughly 96% of them singletons. Germline V gene sequence: CDR1 SGHKS, CDR2 YYEKEE (reference sequence). The CDR3 has 16 amino acids. Trimming took off 0 bases at V and 4 bases at J, with 16 bases between the two ends. This receptor was identified in a man in his thirties or forties in good health. The source material was memory CD8+ T cells sorted from blood. Sample subset: CD45RO+ cells pooled with CCR7-negative TemRA cells. This sequence joins TRBV5-5 and TRBJ2-5, with TRBD2 as a possible D gene (6 bases). In DNA form, the CDR3 reads TGTGCCAGCAGCTTGGCCCCGACTAGGTCTGGAGAGACCCAGTACTTC. It codes for CASSLAPTRSGETQYF.